A selection of T cell receptor beta chains follows, all from one sample in a study of metastatic and nonmetastatic thyroid tumors. Using MiXCR, TCRdb reanalyzed the PCR reads. The table lists tens of thousands of clones, approximately 40% of them singletons. Sequenced: tumor tissue. All receptors come from a female donor with papillary thyroid cancer or a benign thyroid nodule (not recorded which). Some clones in this sample may be carry-over from other donors' samples. CDR3s include the opening cysteine and the closing phenylalanine or tryptophan. A D gene is named only where the DNA matches it firmly. Size is omitted from some rows. Given values are once, few, many or a class for expanded clones.

>TRBJ2-5|TRBD2|once|TRBV7-2
CASSTRLAETQYF
TGTGCCAGCAGCACTAGACTAGCGGAGACCCAGTACTTC
>TRBJ1-2|NA|few|TRBV10-3
CAIRPAGRDFNYGYTF
TGTGCCATCAGGCCGGCGGGCAGGGACTTTAACTATGGCTACACCTTC
>TRBJ2-5|NA|NA|TRBV15
CATSRLGGETQYF
TGTGCCACCAGCAGACTAGGGGGGGAGACCCAGTACTTC
>TRBJ2-2|NA|few|TRBV6-1
CASNGIRDTRTGELFF
TGTGCCAGCAATGGGATCCGGGACACCCGGACCGGGGAGCTGTTTTTT
>TRBJ2-2|NA|few|TRBV19
CASSRTDTGELFF
TGTGCCAGTAGTAGGACCGACACCGGGGAGCTGTTTTTT
>TRBJ1-2|TRBD1|few|TRBV28
CASNPLDRGLDGYTF
TGTGCCAGCAACCCTTTGGACAGGGGGCTAGATGGCTACACCTTC
>TRBJ2-1|TRBD2|medium-sized|TRBV9
CASSAGGSSGSYNEQFF
TGTGCCAGCAGCGCAGGAGGATCTAGCGGGTCCTACAATGAGCAGTTCTTC
>TRBJ2-2|TRBD1|NA|TRBV7-3
CASRTPGQGWTGELFF
TGTGCCAGCAGAACACCAGGACAGGGGTGGACCGGGGAGCTGTTTTTT
>TRBJ1-2|TRBD1|NA|TRBV5-1
CASRITPRQGNYGYTF
TGCGCCAGCAGGATCACTCCGAGACAGGGTAACTATGGCTACACCTTC
>TRBJ2-1|TRBD2|many|TRBV7-6
CASSLGTSGGSSYNEQFF
TGTGCCAGCAGCTTAGGCACTAGCGGGGGTAGCTCCTACAATGAGCAGTTCTTC
>TRBJ2-2|NA|many|TRBV6-1
CASEPSTGRNTGELFF
TGTGCCAGCGAGCCTTCGACAGGACGGAACACCGGGGAGCTGTTTTTT
>TRBJ2-1|NA|NA|TRBV20-1
CSGGLGSVNEQFF
TGCAGTGGAGGGTTAGGAAGCGTCAATGAGCAGTTTTTC
>TRBJ2-3|TRBD1|once|TRBV20-1
CSAEKTGTGGADTQYF
TGCAGTGCTGAAAAAACCGGGACAGGGGGCGCAGATACGCAGTATTTT
>TRBJ2-1|TRBD1|NA|TRBV12-3/TRBV12-4
CASSLMGQGNNEQFF
TGTGCCAGCAGTTTAATGGGACAGGGGAACAATGAGCAGTTCTTC
>TRBJ2-7|TRBD2|few|TRBV10-1
CASSFASGGPYEQYF
TGCGCCAGCAGTTTTGCTAGCGGGGGGCCCTACGAGCAGTACTTC
>TRBJ2-1|TRBD1|few|TRBV2
CASQGAGHNEQFF
TGTGCCAGTCAGGGGGCGGGCCACAATGAGCAGTTCTTC
>TRBJ1-1|TRBD1|NA|TRBV12-5
CASAHGTAAEAFF
TGTGCTAGTGCCCACGGGACAGCGGCTGAAGCTTTCTTT
>TRBJ1-5|NA|NA|TRBV7-6
CASSLAGGKGNQPQHF
TGTGCCAGCAGCTTAGCGGGGGGAAAGGGCAATCAGCCCCAGCATTTT
>TRBJ1-5|NA|few|TRBV12-3/TRBV12-4
CASSLGQRQPQHF
TGTGCCAGCAGTTTAGGGCAGCGTCAGCCCCAGCATTTT
>TRBJ1-2|TRBD1|many|TRBV5-4
CASSSVGTGDNYGYTF
TGTGCCAGCAGCTCGGTCGGGACAGGAGACAACTATGGCTACACCTTC
>TRBJ2-1|TRBD1|medium-sized|TRBV20-1
CSATDNYRGLRPNEQFF
TGCAGTGCTACAGATAATTACAGGGGGCTGCGGCCCAATGAGCAGTTCTTC
>TRBJ2-7|NA|few|TRBV28
CASSETRRDEQYF
TGTGCCAGCAGTGAGACTAGACGGGACGAGCAGTACTTC
>TRBJ1-1|NA|few|TRBV28
CAGTRGKKIVNTEAFF
TGTGCCGGCACGCGGGGTAAGAAAATTGTGAACACTGAAGCTTTCTTT
>TRBJ2-2|NA|NA|TRBV6-1
CASSVTGPRTGELFF
TGTGCCAGCTCAGTGACCGGGCCTCGGACCGGGGAGCTGTTTTTT
>TRBJ2-5|NA|few|TRBV5-6
CASSLVGDRAQETQYF
TGTGCCAGCAGCTTGGTGGGGGACCGGGCTCAAGAGACCCAGTACTTC
>TRBJ1-2|TRBD1|few|TRBV28
CASSLPTSGTGLGYTF
TGTGCCAGCAGTTTGCCCACATCCGGGACAGGGTTAGGCTACACCTTC
>TRBJ2-7|NA|NA|TRBV7-2
CASSTGPGYEQYF
TGTGCCAGCAGCACCGGACCCGGATACGAGCAGTACTTC
>TRBJ2-1|NA|few|TRBV6-5
CASSYGKLRGTSNEQFF
TGTGCCAGCAGTTACGGAAAGCTACGCGGGACTTCCAATGAGCAGTTCTTC
>TRBJ2-1|TRBD1|few|TRBV7-3
CASSLGIGGTGGVEQFF
TGTGCCAGCAGCTTAGGTATAGGGGGGACAGGGGGAGTTGAGCAGTTCTTC